The source of this T cell receptor (beta chain) is a study of technical replicates of blood from several donors. Profiling relied on immunoSEQ multiplex PCR, and the TCRdb table lists in-frame clones only, not all of them. Of tens of thousands of clones listed, roughly 96% are singletons. This CDR3 is built from 13 residues. Germline V gene lookup returns CDR1 SQVTM and CDR2 ANQGSEA. Trimming left V 5 bases short and J 3 bases short, with 14 bases between. The origin of this receptor is a human donor in good health. Sequencing input: T cells isolated from PBMCs. V and J are TRBV29-1 and TRBJ2-7, with D hard to call. CDR3 sequence: CSVSQAPIYEQYF. As DNA, the CDR3 is TGCAGCGTTAGCCAGGCCCCCATCTACGAGCAGTACTTC.